These 30 T cell receptor beta chains were sequenced from one sample in a study of cytomegalovirus exposure and HLA in healthy donors. PCR employed 60 Vbeta and 13 Jbeta primers. Assay: immunoSEQ multiplex PCR; the TCRdb copy retains only in-frame clones and omits some. Here the sample spans some 120,000 clones, approximately 81% being singletons. Sequencing was done on a sample of PBMCs. These receptors all come from a woman between 18 and 29 years old in good health and CMV-seropositive.

V is TRBV9 and J is TRBJ2-1, with 8 bases that match TRBD1. V trimming: 6 bases; J trimming: 3 bases; junction bases outside the gene matches: 8. The germline gives CDR1 SGDLS, CDR2 YYNGEE. This CDR3 is 15 amino acids long. The DNA of the CDR3 is TGTGCCAGCACCCAGGGGGGACAGGTCTACAATGAGCAGTTCTTC. Translating gives CASTQGGQVYNEQFF.

This chain links TRBV28 with TRBJ1-5, with 10 bases aligning to TRBD1. V was clipped by 5 bases and J by 0 bases; unmatched bases: 13. The germline CDR1 and CDR2 sequences are MDHEN and SYDVKM. The CDR3 is 19 residues long. CDR3 nucleotides: TGTGCCAGCAGTCTATACCGTTCGGGACAGGGGCATAGCAATCAGCCCCAGCATTTT. It translates to CASSLYRSGQGHSNQPQHF. The full variable domain, completed using reference TRBV28 and TRBJ1-5, is DVKVTQSSRYLVKRTGEKVFLECVQDMDHENMFWYRQDPGLGLRLIYFSYDVKMKEKGDIPEGYSVSREKKERFSLILESASTNQTSMYLCASSLYRSGQGHSNQPQHFGDGTRLSIL.

This clone showed up just once. The chain couples TRBV27 to TRBJ1-2; TRBD1 aligns across 9 bases. CDR1 and CDR2 from the germline V gene are MNHEY and SMNVEV (reference sequence). This CDR3 spans 17 amino acids. V lost 1 base to trimming and J lost 4 bases; unmatched junction nucleotides: 10. The CDR3 reads CASSLYGPGQGGYGYTF. The CDR3 DNA sequence: TGTGCCAGCAGTTTATATGGGCCGGGACAGGGAGGCTATGGCTACACCTTC.

The chain employs TRBV4-1 and TRBJ2-1, with 7 bases aligning to TRBD1. The CDR3 extends over 14 amino acids. Germline CDR1 reads MGHRA; CDR2 reads YSYEKL. Losses at the gene ends were 1 base for V and 8 bases for J; bases not matched to a gene: 5. The DNA for the CDR3 is TGCGCCAGCAGCCAAGGGGCGACAGGGTATGAGCAGTTCTTC. Protein product: CASSQGATGYEQFF.

This clone has only a few counts. The chain links TRBV2 to TRBJ1-4; TRBD1 is a possible D gene (5 bases). Trimming removed 6 bases at V and 6 bases at J, with 17 bases between. The CDR3 extends over 15 amino acids. CDR1 and CDR2 (germline): SNHLY, FYNNEI. For the CDR3, the DNA is TGTGCCAGCAGCCGGAACAGGCCCCGGGATGAAAAACTGTTTTTT. Amino acid sequence: CASSRNRPRDEKLFF.

The J gene is TRBJ1-1, the V gene TRBV5-1; 8 bases align to TRBD1. Germline V gene data show CDR1 as SGHRS and CDR2 as YFSETQ. Unmatched junction bases numbered 7, after V lost 2 bases and J lost 4 bases. This CDR3 is 15 amino acids long. CDR3 sequence: CASSFIDDRGTEAFF. The CDR3 DNA reads as TGCGCCAGCAGCTTTATCGACGACAGGGGCACTGAAGCTTTCTTT. The full variable domain, completed using reference TRBV5-1 and TRBJ1-1, is KAGVTQTPRYLIKTRGQQVTLSCSPISGHRSVSWYQQTPGQGLQFLFEYFSETQRNKGNFPGRFSGRQFSNSRSEMNVSTLELGDSALYLCASSFIDDRGTEAFFGQGTRLTVV.

V and J are TRBV30 and TRBJ1-1; D is unresolved. Trimming pared 0 bases from V and 8 bases from J, leaving 10 bases between. CDR3 length: 12 amino acids. Germline V gene data show CDR1 as GTSNPN and CDR2 as SVGIG (reference sequence). The CDR3 nucleotides read TGTGCCTGGAGTGTAGCCGCTACCGAAGCTTTCTTT. This sequence encodes CAWSVAATEAFF.

J is TRBJ2-7 and V is TRBV5-1; possibly TRBD2 for D (7 bases). The V end was cut by 2 bases, the J end by 4 bases, with 10 bases between. The CDR3 has 13 amino acids. Germline V gives CDR1 SGHRS, CDR2 YFSETQ. CDR3 loop: CASSLGGDYEQYF. In DNA, the CDR3 is TGCGCCAGCAGCTTAGGGGGGGATTACGAGCAGTACTTC. The whole variable domain, filled in from reference TRBV5-1 and TRBJ2-7, reads KAGVTQTPRYLIKTRGQQVTLSCSPISGHRSVSWYQQTPGQGLQFLFEYFSETQRNKGNFPGRFSGRQFSNSRSEMNVSTLELGDSALYLCASSLGGDYEQYFGPGTRLTVT.

The chain uses TRBV28 and TRBJ1-3; 7 positions match TRBD1. CDR3 length: 15 amino acids. CDR1 is MDHEN and CDR2 is SYDVKM in the germline V gene. Trimming took 8 bases from V and 0 from J; bases not matched to a gene: 7. The CDR3 nucleotides are TGTGCCAGCGTCGGGACAGACCACTCTGGAAACACCATATATTTT. It codes for CASVGTDHSGNTIYF.

This clone has only one observation. This chain links TRBV27 with TRBJ2-1; 14 bases are a match to TRBD2. The V segment lost 5 bases and the J segment 5 bases; nucleotides outside the gene matches: 5. Germline assignment: CDR1 MNHEY and CDR2 SMNVEV (reference sequence). The CDR3 length is 16 residues. The CDR3 DNA is TGTGCCAGCAGTCTAGGGACTAGCGGGAGCGACAATGAGCAGTTCTTC. It encodes CASSLGTSGSDNEQFF.

This rearrangement joins TRBV6-1 to TRBJ2-1; 8 bases match TRBD2. Germline V gene lookup returns CDR1 MNHNS and CDR2 SASEGT. The CDR3 runs to 16 residues. V shed 3 bases, J shed 3 bases, and the junction held 7 bases outside the gene matches. The CDR3 reads CASSEYTSGGYNEQFF. In nucleotides, the CDR3 is TGTGCCAGCAGTGAGTATACTAGCGGAGGCTACAATGAGCAGTTCTTC.

This sequence joins TRBV11-1 and TRBJ1-5, with D hard to call. The CDR3 has 13 residues. Germline values: CDR1 SGHAT, CDR2 FQDESV (reference sequence). V dropped 0 bases and J dropped 6 bases, with 6 bases sitting between them. The CDR3 here is CASSLAESQPQHF. The CDR3 DNA reads TGTGCCAGCAGCTTAGCAGAGAGTCAGCCCCAGCATTTT.

On this clone itself: Other DNA sequences in this specimen translate into the identical CDR3. The V gene is TRBV13, the J gene TRBJ2-5; TRBD2 might be the D (5 bases). The germline V gene encodes CDR1 PRHDT and CDR2 FYEKMQ (reference sequence). This CDR3 is 13 amino acids long. The V end was cut by 3 bases, the J end by 5 bases, with 10 bases between. CDR3: CASSFGVRETQYF. The DNA for the CDR3 is TGTGCCAGCAGCTTCGGGGTCCGCGAGACCCAGTACTTC.

This clone came up once. V and J are TRBV5-1 and TRBJ2-3; D gene ambiguous. The CDR3 has 16 residues. The germline gives CDR1 SGHRS, CDR2 YFSETQ. Trimming took 3 bases from V and 0 from J, leaving 14 bases between them. This CDR3 reads CASSSTPVTSTDTQYF. The CDR3 DNA is TGCGCCAGCAGCTCCACCCCGGTAACTAGCACAGATACGCAGTATTTT.

This chain links TRBV2 with TRBJ2-5, with D possibly being TRBD2 (5 bases). Germline assignment: CDR1 SNHLY and CDR2 FYNNEI. Trimming took 1 base from V and 5 from J, leaving 14 bases between them. The CDR3 runs to 15 residues. The CDR3 DNA sequence: TGTGCCAGCAGTGAAGTCCTCGGACTCGACGAGACCCAGTACTTC. Encoded protein: CASSEVLGLDETQYF. The variable domain in full, completed from reference TRBV2 and TRBJ2-5, reads EPEVTQTPSHQVTQMGQEVILRCVPISNHLYFYWYRQILGQKVEFLVSFYNNEISEKSEIFDDQFSVERPDGSNFTLKIRSTKLEDSAMYFCASSEVLGLDETQYFGPGTRLLVL.

The chain couples TRBV6-1 to TRBJ1-1; TRBD1 matches 8 bases. The CDR3 covers 14 residues. In germline, CDR1 is MNHNS, CDR2 SASEGT. Trimming at V came to 5 bases and at J to 4 bases, leaving 6 bases not matched to a gene. Written as DNA, the CDR3 is TGTGCCAGCAGTTTAGGACAGGGCGGCACTGAAGCTTTCTTT. Translated, it gives CASSLGQGGTEAFF.

Of note for this clone: Other DNA sequences in the sample encode the same CDR3. The gene calls are TRBV19 and TRBJ2-5; no clear D. The closer fit of TRBJ2-7 to the DNA end suggests the J call may be wrong. The length of the CDR3 is 14 residues. Germline lookup yields CDR1 LNHDA and CDR2 SQIVND (reference sequence). For the CDR3, the DNA is TGTGCCAGTAGTATTGGTGGCGGCTCCTACGAGCAGTACTTC. It is translated as CASSIGGGSYEQYF.

CDR3 bases: TGTGCCTGGAGTGGGGCGGCAGGGTACGAGCAGTACTTC. This codes for CAWSGAAGYEQYF. This rearrangement joins TRBV30 to TRBJ2-7; tentative D call: TRBD1 (5 bases). Looked up from germline, CDR1 is GTSNPN and CDR2 is SVGIG (reference sequence). Trimming removed 1 base from V and 4 bases from J, with 11 bases in between. The length of the CDR3 is 13 residues. Using reference TRBV30 and TRBJ2-7 for the parts outside the CDR3, the full variable domain is SQTIHQWPATLVQPVGSPLSLECTVEGTSNPNLYWYRQAAGRGLQLLFYSVGIGQISSEVPQNLSASRPQDRQFILSSKKLLLSDSGFYLCAWSGAAGYEQYFGPGTRLTVT.

The J gene is TRBJ2-6, the V gene TRBV6-5; 7 bases fit TRBD1. This CDR3 is 14 amino acids long. Germline CDR1 reads MNHEY; CDR2 reads SVGAGI. Trimming removed 6 bases from V and 2 bases from J; junction bases left unmatched: 1. The CDR3 coding sequence is TGTGCCAGCAGGCAGGGGGCTGGGGCCAACGTCCTGACTTTC. Its protein product is CASRQGAGANVLTF.

A few counts support this clone. V is TRBV6-5 and J is TRBJ1-4; the D gene is possibly TRBD1 (5 bases). CDR1 is MNHEY, CDR2 SVGAGI, per germline. The germline V and J ends were trimmed by 0 bases and 8 bases, with 7 bases remaining between them. The CDR3 loop spans 13 amino acids. The CDR3 region is CASSYSRGEKLFF. For the CDR3, the DNA is TGTGCCAGCAGTTACTCTCGGGGGGAAAAACTGTTTTTT.

The V gene is TRBV5-4, the J gene TRBJ2-7, with TRBD1 matching 8 bases. Trimming cost V 4 bases and J 7 bases; bases outside gene matches: 10. The CDR3 length is 14 residues. Germline V gene sequence: CDR1 SGHNT, CDR2 YYREEE (reference sequence). The CDR3 loop is CASSRGQGMEEQYF. The DNA of the CDR3 is TGTGCCAGCAGCCGAGGACAGGGAATGGAGGAGCAGTACTTC.

The chain recombines TRBV25-1 with TRBJ2-7; a possible D gene is TRBD1 (6 bases). V lost 6 bases and J 2 bases, leaving 20 bases between the germline ends. There are 16 residues in the CDR3. Germline CDR1 reads MGHDK; CDR2 reads SYGVNS. The CDR3 nucleotides are TGTGCCAGCAGGGAAGAGCCTCCGGACAGTACCTACGAGCAGTACTTC. Translation: CASREEPPDSTYEQYF.

The chain employs TRBV2 and TRBJ2-7, with a tentative D call TRBD2 (5 bases). Deletions cut 7 bases from V and 2 bases from J, with 15 bases between. CDR1 and CDR2 (germline): SNHLY, FYNNEI. This CDR3 has 14 amino acids. For the CDR3, the DNA is TGTGCCAGCACCAGACTAAGCGGCACCTACGAGCAGTACTTC. Translating it yields CASTRLSGTYEQYF.

The chain has TRBV30 and TRBJ2-2, with 8 bases identical to TRBD1. Germline-derived CDR1 and CDR2 are GTSNPN and SVGIG (reference sequence). V shed 2 bases and J 4 bases; nucleotides not matched to a gene: 3. The CDR3 runs to 14 residues. The CDR3 bases are TGTGCCTGGAGTTTTACAGGGGGCACCGGGGAGCTGTTTTTT. Translated, it gives CAWSFTGGTGELFF. The full variable domain, with the rest looked up from reference TRBV30 and TRBJ2-2, is SQTIHQWPATLVQPVGSPLSLECTVEGTSNPNLYWYRQAAGRGLQLLFYSVGIGQISSEVPQNLSASRPQDRQFILSSKKLLLSDSGFYLCAWSFTGGTGELFFGEGSRLTVL.

The table lists this clone with a count of one. This chain joins TRBV5-1 and TRBJ2-7; D perhaps matches TRBD2 (6 bases). The CDR3 is 15 residues long. CDR1 is SGHRS, CDR2 YFSETQ, per germline. The V and J ends lost 0 bases and 7 bases respectively, with 17 bases between them. CDR3 DNA sequence: TGCGCCAGCAGCTTGGAAGGGCGGGAAGGAGCAGAGCAGTACTTC. It is translated as CASSLEGREGAEQYF.

The rearrangement links TRBV6-5 to TRBJ2-4, with D possibly being TRBD2 (6 bases). The CDR3 spans 12 residues. The V end was cut by 8 bases, the J end by 10 bases, with 15 bases between. The germline CDR1 and CDR2 sequences are MNHEY and SVGAGI. The CDR3 reads CASSGGAGIQYF. The CDR3 coding sequence is TGTGCCAGCTCAGGCGGGGCGGGGATTCAGTACTTC.

This chain uses TRBV6-5 with TRBJ1-3, with TRBD1 as a possible D gene (6 bases). Trimming stripped 6 bases from V and 4 bases from J, with 13 bases between. This CDR3 contains 14 residues. CDR1 is MNHEY, CDR2 SVGAGI, per germline. The DNA of the CDR3 is TGTGCCAGCAGCCTGGACAGAATGGGAAACACCATATATTTT. Encoded protein: CASSLDRMGNTIYF.

A remark on this clone: This sample also contains other DNA sequences that code for the same CDR3. This chain links TRBV7-9 with TRBJ1-4; D is possibly TRBD1 (5 bases). The germline V gene has CDR1 SEHNR and CDR2 FQNEAQ (reference sequence). The CDR3 runs 15 residues. Trimming stripped 5 bases from V and 4 bases from J, with 14 bases between. CDR3 sequence reads: CASSAPEGNNEKLFF. CDR3 sequence (DNA): TGTGCCAGCAGCGCCCCGGAGGGGAATAATGAAAAACTGTTTTTT.

This chain links TRBV7-6 with TRBJ2-3; 10 nucleotides agree with TRBD2. J was trimmed by 0 bases and V by 1 base; bases with no gene match: 1. Germline CDR1 is SGHVS and CDR2 is FNYEAQ. The CDR3 is made up of 16 amino acids. DNA of the CDR3: TGTGCCAGCAGCTTAGAACTAGCGGGAAGCACAGATACGCAGTATTTT. Its translation is CASSLELAGSTDTQYF.

V usage is TRBV10-3 and J usage is TRBJ1-1; D is uncertain. The CDR3 sequence is 14 residues long. Germline V lookup: CDR1 ENHRY, CDR2 SYGVKD. With 4 bases removed from V and 2 bases from J, the gap between germline ends came to 11 bases. The CDR3 nucleotides are TGTGCCATCAGTGTTGGAGGGCCAAACACTGAAGCTTTCTTT. Its protein product is CAISVGGPNTEAFF.